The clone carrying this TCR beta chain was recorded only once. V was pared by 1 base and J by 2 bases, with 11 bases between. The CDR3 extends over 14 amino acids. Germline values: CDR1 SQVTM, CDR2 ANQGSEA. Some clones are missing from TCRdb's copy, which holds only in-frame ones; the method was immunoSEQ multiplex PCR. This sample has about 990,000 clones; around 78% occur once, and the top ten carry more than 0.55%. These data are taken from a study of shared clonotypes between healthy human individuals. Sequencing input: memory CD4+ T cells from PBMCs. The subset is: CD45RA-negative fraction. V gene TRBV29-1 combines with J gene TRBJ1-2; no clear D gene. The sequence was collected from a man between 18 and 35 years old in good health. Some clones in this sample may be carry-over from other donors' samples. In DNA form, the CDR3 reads TGCAGCGTTGAAGGGGCTTCGACGAACTATGGCTACACCTTC. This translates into CSVEGASTNYGYTF.